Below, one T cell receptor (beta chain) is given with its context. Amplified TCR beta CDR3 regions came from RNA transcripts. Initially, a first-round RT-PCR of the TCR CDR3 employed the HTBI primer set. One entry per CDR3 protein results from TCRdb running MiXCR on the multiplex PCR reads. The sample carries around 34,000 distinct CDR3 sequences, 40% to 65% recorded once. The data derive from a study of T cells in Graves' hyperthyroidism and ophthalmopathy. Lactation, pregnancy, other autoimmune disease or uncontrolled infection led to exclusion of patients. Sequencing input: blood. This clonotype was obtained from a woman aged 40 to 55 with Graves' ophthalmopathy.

CDR3 DNA: TGTGCCAGCAGCTTATTTGGGACGAAGAACACTGAAGCTTTCTTT. It is translated as CASSLFGTKNTEAFF. The gene calls are TRBV7-3 and TRBJ1-1, with a weak D call TRBD1 (5 bases). The germline CDR1 and CDR2 sequences are SGHTA and FQGTGA. The germline V and J ends were trimmed by 2 bases and 1 base, with 11 bases remaining between them. The CDR3 is 15 amino acids.